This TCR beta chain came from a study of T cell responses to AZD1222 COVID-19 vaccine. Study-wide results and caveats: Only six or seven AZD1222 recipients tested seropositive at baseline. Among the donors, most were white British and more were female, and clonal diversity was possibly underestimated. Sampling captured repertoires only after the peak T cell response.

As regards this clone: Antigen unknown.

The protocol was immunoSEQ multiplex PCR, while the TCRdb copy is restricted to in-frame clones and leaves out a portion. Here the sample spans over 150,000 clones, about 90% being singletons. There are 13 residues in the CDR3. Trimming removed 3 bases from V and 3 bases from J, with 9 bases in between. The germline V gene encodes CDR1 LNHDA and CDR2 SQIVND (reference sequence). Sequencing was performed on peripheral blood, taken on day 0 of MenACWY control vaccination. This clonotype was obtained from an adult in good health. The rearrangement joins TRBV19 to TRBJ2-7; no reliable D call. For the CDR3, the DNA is TGTGCCAGTAGTATGAAGAGATACTACGAGCAGTACTTC. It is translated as CASSMKRYYEQYF.